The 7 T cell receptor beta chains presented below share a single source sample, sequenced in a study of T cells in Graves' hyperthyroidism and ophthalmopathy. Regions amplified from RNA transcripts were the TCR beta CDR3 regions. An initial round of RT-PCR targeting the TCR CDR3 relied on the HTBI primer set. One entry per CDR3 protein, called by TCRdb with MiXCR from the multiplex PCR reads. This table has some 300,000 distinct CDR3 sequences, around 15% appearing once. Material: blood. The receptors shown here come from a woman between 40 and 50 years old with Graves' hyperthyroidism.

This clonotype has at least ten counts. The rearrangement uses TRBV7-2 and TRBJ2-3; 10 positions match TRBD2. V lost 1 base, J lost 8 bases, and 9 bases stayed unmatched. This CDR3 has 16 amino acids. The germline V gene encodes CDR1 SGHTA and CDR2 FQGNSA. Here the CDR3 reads CASSLVQPSGRGTQYF. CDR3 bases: TGTGCCAGCAGCTTAGTTCAACCTAGCGGGAGAGGTACGCAGTATTTT.

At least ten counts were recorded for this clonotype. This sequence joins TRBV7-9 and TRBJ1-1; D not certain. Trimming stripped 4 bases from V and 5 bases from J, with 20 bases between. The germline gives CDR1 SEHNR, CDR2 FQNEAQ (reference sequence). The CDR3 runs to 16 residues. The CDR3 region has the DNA TGTGCCAGCAGCTCCTACCGGATTAACGTAGGAACTGAAGCTTTCTTT. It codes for CASSSYRINVGTEAFF.

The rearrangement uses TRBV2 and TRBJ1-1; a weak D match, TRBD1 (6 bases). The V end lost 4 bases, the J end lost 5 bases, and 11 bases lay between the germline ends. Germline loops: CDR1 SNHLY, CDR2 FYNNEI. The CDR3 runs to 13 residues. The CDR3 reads CASSAGVRTEAFF. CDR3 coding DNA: TGTGCCAGCAGTGCAGGGGTGCGGACTGAAGCTTTCTTT.

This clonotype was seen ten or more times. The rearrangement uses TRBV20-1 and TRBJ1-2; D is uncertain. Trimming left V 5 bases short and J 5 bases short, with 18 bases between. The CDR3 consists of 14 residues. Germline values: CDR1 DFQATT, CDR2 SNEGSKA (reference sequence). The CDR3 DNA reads TGCAGTGCTCCTGCGACCTCCCTAAGTTATGGCTACACCTTC. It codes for CSAPATSLSYGYTF.

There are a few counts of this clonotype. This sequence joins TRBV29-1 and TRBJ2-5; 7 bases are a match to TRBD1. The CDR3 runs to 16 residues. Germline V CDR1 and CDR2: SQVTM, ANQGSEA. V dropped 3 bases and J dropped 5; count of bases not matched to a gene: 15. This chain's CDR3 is CSVEDPLGRGTETQYF. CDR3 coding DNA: TGCAGCGTTGAGGACCCCCTTGGCAGGGGGACCGAGACCCAGTACTTC. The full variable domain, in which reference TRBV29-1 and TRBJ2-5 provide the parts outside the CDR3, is SAVISQKPSRDICQRGTSLTIQCQVDSQVTMMFWYRQQPGQSLTLIATANQGSEATYESGFVIDKFPISRPNLTFSTLTVSNMSPEDSSIYLCSVEDPLGRGTETQYFGPGTRLLVL.

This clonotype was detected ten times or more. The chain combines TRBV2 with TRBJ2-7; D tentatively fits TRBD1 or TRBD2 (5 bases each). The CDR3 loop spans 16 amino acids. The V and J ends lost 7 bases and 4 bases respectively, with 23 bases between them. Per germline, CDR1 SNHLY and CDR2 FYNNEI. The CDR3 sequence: CASMRGLAATYYEQYF. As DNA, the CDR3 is TGTGCCAGCATGAGGGGTCTAGCAGCAACTTATTACGAGCAGTACTTC.

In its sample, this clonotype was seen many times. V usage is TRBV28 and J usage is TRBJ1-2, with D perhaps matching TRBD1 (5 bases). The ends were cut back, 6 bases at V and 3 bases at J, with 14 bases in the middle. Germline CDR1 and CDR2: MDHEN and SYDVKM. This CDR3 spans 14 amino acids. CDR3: CASRSPGLHYGYTF. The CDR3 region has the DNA TGTGCCAGCAGATCCCCGGGACTGCACTATGGCTACACCTTC.